The entry below describes one T cell receptor beta chain. This entry is derived from a study of cytomegalovirus exposure and HLA in healthy donors. About the research overall: Roughly 180 million T cells yielded about 120 million unique TCR beta sequences, as an earlier analysis found.

PCR was performed using 60 Vbeta and 13 Jbeta primers. Clones were read by immunoSEQ multiplex PCR, and TCRdb kept only the in-frame ones, dropping some. There are tens of thousands of clones in the sample; approximately 77% occur only once, and about 3.3% lies in the top ten. Germline CDR1 is GTSNPN and CDR2 is SVGIG (reference sequence). This CDR3 is built from 13 residues. The junction had 2 bases not matched to a gene; V was cut back by 0 bases and J by 4 bases. The sample was PBMCs. The clonotype originates from a woman in her forties in good health and CMV-seropositive. The chain combines TRBV30 with TRBJ1-1, with 7 bases fitting TRBD1. CDR3 sequence reads: CAWSVSGGTEAFF. CDR3 nucleotide sequence: TGTGCCTGGAGTGTCTCAGGGGGCACTGAAGCTTTCTTT.